This T cell receptor (beta chain) was sequenced during a study of blood T cells in healthy people across ages. Study-level points and caveats: Researchers deemed the diversity estimates from one million T cells underestimates. It was not possible, with unsorted PBMCs, to conclusively compare naive and antigen-experienced cells. Age brought a roughly linear fall in TCR beta diversity measured per million T cells.

This CDR3 is built from 15 residues. CDR1 is SEHNR and CDR2 is FQNEAQ in the germline V gene (reference sequence). Trimming stripped 2 bases from V and 6 bases from J, with 14 bases between. Turning to this clonotype: Its antigen is not identified.

Together with a sample-barcoded 5' primer, a J-beta primer mix was included in a second PCR lasting roughly 6 to 12 cycles. Researchers report that each sample yielded at least 3 million CDR3-containing paired-end reads. TCRdb reanalysed the 5' RACE reads using MiXCR and keeps one entry per CDR3 protein. This sample has around 1,900,000 distinct CDR3 sequences; about 39% occur once, and the top ten carry 23%. This TCR came from a human donor in good health. V usage is TRBV7-9 and J usage is TRBJ2-1, with a possible D match to TRBD2 (5 bases). The sample was blood. CDR3: CASSLPEVSGNEQFF. The CDR3 DNA follows: TGTGCCAGCAGCTTACCGGAGGTGTCGGGCAATGAGCAGTTCTTC.